This T cell receptor (beta chain) emerged from a study of monozygotic twins with inflammatory bowel disease. Whole-study findings and limits: Researchers reported no repertoire similarity difference between concordant and discordant twins, possibly from limited power. A single strong clonotype or signal linked to IBD was not supported.

A total RNA quantity of around 3,600 ng went into each TCR library. A 6-nucleotide sample barcode was carried by the UMIs, which template switching added. Reprocessing the 5' RACE reads, TCRdb reports a single entry for every CDR3 protein and omits DNA. The table for this sample gives a few hundred thousand distinct CDR3 sequences. CDR3 size: 16 residues. Per germline, CDR1 SGHKS and CDR2 YYEKEE (reference sequence). Concerning this clonotype itself: Its specificity is not known.

The TCR comes from a human donor with ulcerative colitis or Crohn's disease, or a healthy co-twin of an affected twin (not recorded which). The material sequenced was blood. The rearrangement joins TRBV5-5 to TRBJ1-5; the TRBD1 assignment by TCRdb is unverifiable without DNA. The CDR3 loop is CASSGGRGDSNQPQHF.